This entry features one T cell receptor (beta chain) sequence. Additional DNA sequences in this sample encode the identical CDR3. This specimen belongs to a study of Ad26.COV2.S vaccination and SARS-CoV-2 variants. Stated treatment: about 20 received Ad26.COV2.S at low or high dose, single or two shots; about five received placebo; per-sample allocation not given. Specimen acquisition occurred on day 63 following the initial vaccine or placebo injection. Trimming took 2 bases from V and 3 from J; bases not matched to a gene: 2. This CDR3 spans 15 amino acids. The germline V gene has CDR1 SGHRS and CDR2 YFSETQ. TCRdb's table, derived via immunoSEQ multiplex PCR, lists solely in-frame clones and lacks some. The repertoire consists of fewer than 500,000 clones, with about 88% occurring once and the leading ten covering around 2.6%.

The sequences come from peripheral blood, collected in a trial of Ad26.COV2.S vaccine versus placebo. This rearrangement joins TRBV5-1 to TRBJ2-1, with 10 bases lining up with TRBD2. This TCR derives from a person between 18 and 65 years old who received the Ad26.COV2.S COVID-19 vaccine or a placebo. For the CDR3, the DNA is TGCGCCAGCAGCTTCGGACTAGCGGACTACAATGAGCAGTTCTTC. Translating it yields CASSFGLADYNEQFF. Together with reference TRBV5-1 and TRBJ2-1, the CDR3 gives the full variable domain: KAGVTQTPRYLIKTRGQQVTLSCSPISGHRSVSWYQQTPGQGLQFLFEYFSETQRNKGNFPGRFSGRQFSNSRSEMNVSTLELGDSALYLCASSFGLADYNEQFFGPGTRLTVL.